This T cell receptor (beta chain) was sequenced during a study of CD8+ T cells in alopecia areata. Overall study context: Treatment of the treated patients consisted of oral tofacitinib, 5 to 10 mg twice daily.

Germline V gene data show CDR1 as SGHTA and CDR2 as FQGNSA. The V gene lost 5 bases and the J gene lost 8 bases, with 6 bases spanning the gap. CDR3 length: 11 amino acids. Following RNA extraction, reverse transcription yielded cDNA that acted as the sequencing template. Using immunoSEQ multiplex PCR, the repertoire was profiled, and TCRdb retains in-frame clones only, with some absent. Of over 110,000 clones listed, about half are singletons. Peripheral blood and lesional scalp punch biopsies came from alopecia areata patients. The V gene is TRBV7-2, the J gene TRBJ1-4; D unresolved. The sequencing used CD4+ T cells sorted from blood, collected at week 0. The clonotype comes from a human donor with alopecia areata. The CDR3 DNA is TGTGCCAGCAGCGCGGGCGAAAAACTGTTTTTT. The encoded protein is CASSAGEKLFF.